The clone carrying this T cell receptor beta chain occurred a few times. TCRdb used MiXCR to reprocess the PCR reads, holding one entry per CDR3 protein. The sample shows under 650,000 distinct CDR3 sequences, nearly 20% of them seen only once. This record belongs to a study of molecular identifiers for immune sequencing clone quantification. In germline, CDR1 is SEHNR, CDR2 FQNEAQ (reference sequence). Trimming removed 7 bases from V and 2 bases from J, with 21 bases in between. The CDR3 is 17 residues long. The chain recombines TRBV7-9 with TRBJ2-1; D assignment may be TRBD1 or TRBD2 (5 bases each). The TCR comes from a human donor in good health. Some libraries in this study had Jurkat cell RNA spiked in. Specimen: naive CD8+ T cells from blood, with Jurkat cell RNA spiked in. Subset of the sample: FACS-sorted CD8+CD4-CCR7+CD45RA+ naive T cells. The CDR3 bases are TGTGCCAGCACCCAGTGGGGGAGTAGCGAACCCTACAATGAGCAGTTCTTC. This codes for CASTQWGSSEPYNEQFF.